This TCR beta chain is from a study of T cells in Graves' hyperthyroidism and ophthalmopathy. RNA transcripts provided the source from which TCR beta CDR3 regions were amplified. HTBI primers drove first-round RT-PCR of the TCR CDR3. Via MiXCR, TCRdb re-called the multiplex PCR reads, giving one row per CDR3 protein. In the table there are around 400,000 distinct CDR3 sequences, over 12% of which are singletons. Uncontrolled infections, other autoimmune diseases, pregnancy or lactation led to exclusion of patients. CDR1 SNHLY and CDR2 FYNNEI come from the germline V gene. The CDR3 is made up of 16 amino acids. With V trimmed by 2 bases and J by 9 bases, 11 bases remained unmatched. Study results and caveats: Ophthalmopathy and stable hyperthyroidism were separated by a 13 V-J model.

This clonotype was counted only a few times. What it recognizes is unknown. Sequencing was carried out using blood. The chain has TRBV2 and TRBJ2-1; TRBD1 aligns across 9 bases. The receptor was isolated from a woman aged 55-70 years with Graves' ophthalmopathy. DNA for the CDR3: TGTGCCAGCAGTGAAACCACGGGACAGGGTAGAGGTGAGCAGTTCTTC. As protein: CASSETTGQGRGEQFF.